This T cell receptor beta chain was sequenced during a study of molecular identifiers for immune sequencing clone quantification. V lost 2 bases, J lost 2 bases, and 6 bases lay in between. Germline CDR1 is WNHNN and CDR2 is SYGVQD (reference sequence). This CDR3 is built from 13 residues. Bulk libraries came from a prior protocol with listed TCR primers. TCRdb called the PCR reads again in MiXCR, with one record for every CDR3 protein. The data contain about 640,000 distinct CDR3 sequences, about 20% of them singletons. This clonotype was recorded at least ten times. The antigen remains undetermined. Notes on the study in general: Jurkat TCR RNA spiked in from one cell reportedly remained identifiable amid one million naive cells. Clones above 20 RNA copies contained over 99% of effector molecules and under 1% of naive molecules.

Sorted cells numbering about 20,000 to 1,000,000, with 10%, 30% or 50% RNA, yielded the naive CD8 libraries. Sequenced material: naive CD8+ T cells from blood, with Jurkat cell RNA spiked in. Described subset: FACS-sorted CD8+CD4-CCR7+CD45RA+ naive T cells. The TCR originated in a human donor in good health. Some libraries in this study had Jurkat cell RNA spiked in. The chain uses TRBV10-1 and TRBJ2-5; weak D call: TRBD1 (6 bases). The chain's CDR3 is CASSEDRQETQYF. Here the CDR3 DNA reads TGCGCCAGCAGTGAGGACAGGCAAGAGACCCAGTACTTC.